These 25 T cell receptor beta chains were sequenced from one sample in a study of blood T cells in healthy people across ages. Primed by a sample-barcoded 5' primer and a J-beta primer mix, a second PCR proceeded for about 6 to 11 cycles. TCRdb itself ran the 5' RACE reads through MiXCR, one entry per CDR3 protein. This sample carries around 790,000 distinct CDR3 sequences, roughly 44% of them seen once, and the ten largest clones take around 21%. What was sequenced was blood. Receptor source: a man between 60 and 70 years old in good health.

This clonotype has more than one count but fewer than ten. This CDR3 is CASSSRTVNTEAFF. The CDR3 coding sequence is TGTGCCAGCAGTTCCCGTACGGTTAACACTGAAGCTTTCTTT. The V and J genes are TRBV6-6 and TRBJ1-1; no definite D call. CDR1 and CDR2 (germline): MNHNY, SVGAGI (reference sequence). Trimming took off 4 bases at V and 2 bases at J, with 11 bases between the two ends. The CDR3 is made up of 14 amino acids.

DNA for the CDR3: TGTGCCAGCAGCCCAGGGACTAGCGGTAGAGATACGCAGTATTTT. Translating gives CASSPGTSGRDTQYF. V usage is TRBV12-3 or TRBV12-4 and J usage is TRBJ2-3; 11 bases are shared with TRBD2. V was pared by 6 bases and J by 5 bases, with 7 bases of the junction left unmatched. The CDR3 consists of 15 residues.

The chain links TRBV7-8 to TRBJ2-5; D is undetermined. Germline V gene sequence: CDR1 SGHVS, CDR2 FQNEAQ. Trimming took off 2 bases at V and 2 bases at J, with 21 bases between the two ends. The CDR3 contains 18 residues. CDR3 DNA: TGTGCCAGCAGCTTAATGGCAGAAGGGATAGGCTCTCAAGAGACCCAGTACTTC. It codes for CASSLMAEGIGSQETQYF.

The V gene is TRBV6-2 or TRBV6-3, the J gene TRBJ2-5; perhaps TRBD2 as D (6 bases). The germline V gene has CDR1 MNHEY and CDR2 SVGEGT. Trimming took 1 base from V and 2 from J, leaving 8 bases between them. The CDR3 has 14 residues. Written as DNA, the CDR3 is TGTGCCAGCAGTTACTTTGCGGGGCAAGAGACCCAGTACTTC. Protein: CASSYFAGQETQYF.

The chain has TRBV9 and TRBJ2-5, with D possibly being TRBD1 (6 bases). Germline V gene sequence: CDR1 SGDLS, CDR2 YYNGEE. CDR3 length: 16 residues. Trimming pared 4 bases from V and 5 bases from J, leaving 21 bases between. CDR3 in DNA: TGTGCCAGCAGCATCTCTACAGGGTTGGGCGGGGAGACCCAGTACTTC. Residues: CASSISTGLGGETQYF.

The chain is built from TRBV4-1 and TRBJ1-1, with 7 bases identical to TRBD1. Trimming cost V 4 bases and J 1 base; bases outside gene matches: 9. The CDR3 runs to 16 residues. Germline-derived CDR1 and CDR2 are MGHRA and YSYEKL. The CDR3 is CASSLATQGTNTEAFF. Written as DNA, the CDR3 is TGCGCCAGCAGCCTTGCAACACAGGGGACGAACACTGAAGCTTTCTTT.

The chain's CDR3 is CASSFVRETGEVSGANVLTF. The CDR3 DNA reads as TGTGCCAGCAGTTTTGTTCGGGAGACAGGGGAAGTCTCTGGGGCCAACGTCCTGACTTTC. This sequence joins TRBV12-3 or TRBV12-4 and TRBJ2-6, with 8 nucleotides matching TRBD1. The CDR3 runs to 20 residues. V dropped 3 bases and J dropped 0; count of bases not matched to a gene: 13.

The chain carries TRBV7-2 and TRBJ2-5, with 7 bases that match TRBD1. The CDR3 sequence is 15 residues long. The V gene's germline CDR1 is SGHTA and CDR2 FQGNSA. Trimming at V came to 6 bases and at J to 3 bases, leaving 10 bases not matched to a gene. DNA of the CDR3: TGTGCCAGCAGGGGAACTCCGGGACAGAAAGAGACCCAGTACTTC. It translates to CASRGTPGQKETQYF.

This clonotype was seen only a few times. The J gene is TRBJ2-3, the V gene TRBV12-3 or TRBV12-4; no firm D call. Trimming took off 6 bases at V and 2 bases at J, with 12 bases between the two ends. The CDR3 length is 14 residues. In nucleotides, the CDR3 is TGTGCCAGCAGATACGGGTCACCCACAGATACGCAGTATTTT. This gives the protein CASRYGSPTDTQYF.

The chain uses TRBV20-1 and TRBJ2-4; D uncertain. Looked up from germline, CDR1 is DFQATT and CDR2 is SNEGSKA (reference sequence). The CDR3 is made up of 15 amino acids. V was shortened by 6 bases and J by 1 base, with 16 bases between the two germline ends. The CDR3 is CSASSGVTAKNIQYF. For the CDR3, the DNA is TGCAGTGCCAGTTCTGGGGTTACTGCCAAAAACATTCAGTACTTC.

This chain uses TRBV7-3 with TRBJ2-5, with 8 bases fitting TRBD1. Germline V gives CDR1 SGHTA, CDR2 FQGTGA. The CDR3 is 15 amino acids. Unmatched junction bases numbered 9, after V lost 5 bases and J lost 4 bases. The CDR3 DNA reads TGTGCCAGCAGCCAAACCCGGACAGGGAGAGAGACCCAGTACTTC. Its translation: CASSQTRTGRETQYF.

The rearrangement links TRBV24-1 to TRBJ2-3; D is possibly TRBD1 or TRBD2 (5 bases each). This CDR3 region has 14 residues. Trimming stripped 4 bases from V and 8 bases from J, with 15 bases between. Germline CDR1 is KGHDR and CDR2 is SFDVKD. The CDR3 region has the DNA TGTGCCACCAGTGAAACTGGGACGGGCCTTACGCAGTATTTT. This translates into CATSETGTGLTQYF.

This clonotype showed up many times. The genes are TRBV29-1 and TRBJ2-7; D may be TRBD1 (6 bases). The CDR3 has 14 amino acids. The V gene lost 6 bases and the J gene lost 0 bases, with 15 bases spanning the gap. Per germline, CDR1 SQVTM and CDR2 ANQGSEA. The CDR3 nucleotides are TGCAGCGTCTTGGCAGGGACAAACTCCTACGAGCAGTACTTC. Protein product: CSVLAGTNSYEQYF.

A word on this clonotype: This clone may be a read error of a much larger clone one base away. CDR3 in amino acids: CSARLGGGHSSYNEQFF. DNA for the CDR3: TGCAGTGCTAGACTCGGGGGAGGACACAGCTCCTACAATGAGCAGTTCTTC. The gene calls are TRBV20-1 and TRBJ2-1, with D possibly matching TRBD2 (6 bases). Trimming removed 2 bases from V and 0 bases from J, with 17 bases in between. Germline assignment: CDR1 DFQATT and CDR2 SNEGSKA (reference sequence). CDR3 length equals 17 residues.

This clonotype was counted between two and nine times. The gene calls are TRBV5-1 and TRBJ2-7; the D call may be TRBD1 or TRBD2 (5 bases each). The germline CDR1 and CDR2 sequences are SGHRS and YFSETQ. V gave up 0 bases and J gave up 1 base, with 14 bases separating them. This CDR3 has 16 amino acids. In DNA form, the CDR3 reads TGCGCCAGCAGCTTGGACCCGGCGTGGGGGTCCTACGAGCAGTACTTC. Protein sequence: CASSLDPAWGSYEQYF. Combining the CDR3 with reference TRBV5-1 and TRBJ2-7 gives the whole variable domain KAGVTQTPRYLIKTRGQQVTLSCSPISGHRSVSWYQQTPGQGLQFLFEYFSETQRNKGNFPGRFSGRQFSNSRSEMNVSTLELGDSALYLCASSLDPAWGSYEQYFGPGTRLTVT.

The chain carries TRBV7-2 and TRBJ1-4; D not resolved. The V and J ends lost 5 bases and 7 bases respectively, with 20 bases between them. The CDR3 sequence is 16 residues long. Germline lookup yields CDR1 SGHTA and CDR2 FQGNSA. The DNA of the CDR3 is TGTGCCAGCAGCCTCGAGGGCCAGGTCGTTTTTGAAAAACTGTTTTTT. Protein product: CASSLEGQVVFEKLFF.

This chain connects TRBV27 to TRBJ1-1, with D tentatively TRBD1 (5 bases). Deletions cut 6 bases from V and 0 bases from J, with 14 bases between. The CDR3 spans 15 residues. Germline values: CDR1 MNHEY, CDR2 SMNVEV (reference sequence). The CDR3 nucleotides read TGTGCCAGCAGATCCCTCGGGGGAATGAACACTGAAGCTTTCTTT. It yields the protein CASRSLGGMNTEAFF.

The chain couples TRBV4-2 to TRBJ2-1; D is perhaps TRBD2 (7 bases). The CDR3 has 17 amino acids. Germline-derived CDR1 and CDR2 are LGHNA and YNFKEQ. V gave up 0 bases and J gave up 3 bases, with 15 bases separating them. This CDR3 reads CASSQDLVGGRYNEQFF. The CDR3, as DNA: TGTGCCAGCAGCCAAGATCTTGTGGGGGGGCGCTACAATGAGCAGTTCTTC.

The chain uses TRBV4-3 and TRBJ2-1; 7 positions match TRBD1. V shed 0 bases and J 5 bases; nucleotides not matched to a gene: 10. This CDR3 is built from 17 residues. Germline CDR1 is LGHNA and CDR2 is YSLEER. The DNA for the CDR3 is TGCGCCAGCAGCCAAGAAGTAGGACAGGAGCCCCACAATGAGCAGTTCTTC. Its translation: CASSQEVGQEPHNEQFF.

This clonotype was recorded at least ten times. V and J are TRBV7-2 and TRBJ2-5; perhaps TRBD1 as D (7 bases). The CDR3 covers 15 residues. The ends were cut back, 5 bases at V and 2 bases at J, with 15 bases in the middle. CDR1 is SGHTA and CDR2 is FQGNSA in the germline V gene. The CDR3 loop reads CASSPRDSRQETQYF. The CDR3 DNA is TGTGCCAGCAGCCCGCGGGACAGCCGACAAGAGACCCAGTACTTC. The full variable domain, with the rest looked up from reference TRBV7-2 and TRBJ2-5, is GAGVSQSPSNKVTEKGKDVELRCDPISGHTALYWYRQSLGQGLEFLIYFQGNSAPDKSGLPSDRFSAERTGGSVSTLTIQRTQQEDSAVYLCASSPRDSRQETQYFGPGTRLLVL.

V usage is TRBV7-9 and J usage is TRBJ2-1; D gene uncertain. The V gene's germline CDR1 is SEHNR and CDR2 FQNEAQ (reference sequence). Trimming pared 5 bases from V and 13 bases from J, leaving 18 bases between. The CDR3 loop spans 13 amino acids. This chain's CDR3 is CASSPESEETQFF. In DNA, the CDR3 is TGTGCCAGCAGCCCCGAATCTGAAGAGACCCAGTTCTTC.

This clonotype was counted between two and nine times. The gene calls are TRBV9 and TRBJ2-1; D gene uncertain. Between the trimmed V and J ends, which lost 2 bases and 8 bases, there was a span of 5 bases. The CDR3 runs 11 residues. CDR1 and CDR2 from the germline V gene are SGDLS and YYNGEE. The CDR3 coding sequence is TGTGCCAGCAGCGTTGCCGATGAGCAGTTCTTC. Translating gives CASSVADEQFF.

The chain recombines TRBV6-5 with TRBJ2-7; D is uncertain. Germline V lookup: CDR1 MNHEY, CDR2 SVGAGI. The CDR3 loop spans 15 amino acids. V was trimmed by 2 bases and J by 0 bases, leaving 11 bases between them. CDR3 amino acids: CASSYSPVGSYEQYF. CDR3 bases: TGTGCCAGCAGTTACAGCCCGGTCGGCTCCTACGAGCAGTACTTC.

This clonotype was seen more than once but under ten times. The chain joins TRBV7-2 to TRBJ1-4, with a tentative D call TRBD1 (5 bases). Trimming shortened V by 1 base and J by 7 bases, and 13 bases separated the two germline ends. Germline-derived CDR1 and CDR2 are SGHTA and FQGNSA. The CDR3 covers 15 residues. CDR3 loop: CASSLDMRGSEKLFF. The CDR3 region has the DNA TGTGCCAGCAGCTTAGATATGAGGGGCTCTGAAAAACTGTTTTTT.

This clonotype was counted only a few times. V is TRBV20-1 and J is TRBJ2-3; 12 bases agree with TRBD2. This CDR3 has 13 amino acids. Germline CDR1 DFQATT, CDR2 SNEGSKA (reference sequence). The CDR3 reads CTVSSGGVDTQYF. DNA of the CDR3: TGCACCGTCTCTAGCGGGGGGGTAGATACGCAGTATTTT.